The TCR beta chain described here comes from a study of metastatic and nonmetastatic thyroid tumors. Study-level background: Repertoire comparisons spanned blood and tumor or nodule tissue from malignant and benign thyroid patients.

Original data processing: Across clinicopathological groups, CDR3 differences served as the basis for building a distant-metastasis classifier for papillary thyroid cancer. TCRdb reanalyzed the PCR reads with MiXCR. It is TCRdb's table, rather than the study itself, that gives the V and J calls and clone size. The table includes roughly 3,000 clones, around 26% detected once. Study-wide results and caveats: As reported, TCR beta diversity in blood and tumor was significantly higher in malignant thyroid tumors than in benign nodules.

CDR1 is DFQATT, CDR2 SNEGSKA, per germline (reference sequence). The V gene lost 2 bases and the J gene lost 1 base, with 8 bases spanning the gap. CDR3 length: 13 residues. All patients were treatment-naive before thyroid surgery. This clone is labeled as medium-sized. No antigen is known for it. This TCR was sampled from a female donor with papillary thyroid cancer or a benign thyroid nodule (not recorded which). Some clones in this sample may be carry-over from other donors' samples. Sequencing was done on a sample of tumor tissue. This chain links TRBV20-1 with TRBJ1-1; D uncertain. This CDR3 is CSARQNPNTEAFF. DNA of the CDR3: TGCAGTGCTAGACAGAACCCGAACACTGAAGCTTTCTTT.